Sequencing of this TCR beta chain was carried out in a study of blood T cells in healthy people across ages. Study-wide findings and caveats: Comparison with aged donors showed that long-lived donors had more naive CD4+ cells and higher diversity. Among T cells, TCR beta diversity per million cells dropped roughly linearly as age rose.

This clonotype has only one observation. The antigen remains unidentified. Trimming took off 5 bases at V and 4 bases at J, with 12 bases between the two ends. The CDR3 runs to 15 residues. For the second PCR, which ran for roughly 6 to 12 cycles, a sample-barcoded 5' primer and a J-beta primer mix were used. TCRdb re-called the 5' RACE reads through MiXCR, storing one row per CDR3 protein. The table has around 1.5 million distinct CDR3 sequences, roughly 59% seen once. Peripheral blood was drawn, approximately 9.7 milliliters per donor. The sample comprised blood. The TCR was taken from a man between 18 and 29 years old in good health. The rearrangement links TRBV12-3 or TRBV12-4 to TRBJ2-6; D call uncertain. CDR3 bases: TGTGCCAGCAGTCACCAAAGGAGAGGGGCCAACGTCCTGACTTTC. Translating gives CASSHQRRGANVLTF.